This TCR beta chain is from a study of blood T cells in healthy people across ages. The CDR3 runs 16 residues. Study conclusions and caveats: Unsorted PBMCs prevented conclusive naive versus antigen-experienced comparison.

Total RNA was extracted at no less than 6 micrograms per sample. Points on this clonotype: Its antigen is still unknown.

The authors ran a second PCR of 7 to 11 cycles using a sample-barcoded 5' primer and a J-beta primer mix. Each sample yielded at least 2.5 million CDR3-containing paired-end reads. TCRdb itself ran the 5' RACE reads through MiXCR, one entry per CDR3 protein. In the table there are 650,000 to 950,000 distinct CDR3 sequences, around 45% of which are singletons. Sequenced sample: blood. The receptor comes from a man aged 60-69 years in good health. The rearrangement uses TRBV21-1 and TRBJ2-3; TRBD1 is the table's D call, not checked against the DNA. TRBV21-1 is shown as a pseudogene. The chain's CDR3 is CASSKGQNPPTDTQYF. The CDR3 nucleotides are TGTGCCAGCAGCAAAGGGCAGAACCCCCCCACAGATACGCAGTATTTT.